This T cell receptor beta chain was documented in a study of beta chain features in type 1 diabetes. Whole-study results and caveats: TCRB CDR3s were moderately but significantly shorter in Type 1 diabetes patients in all four CD4+ subsets.

The whole isolated RNA underwent reverse transcription, so sequencing captured expressed TCRB transcripts. This table comes from immunoSEQ multiplex PCR, and its TCRdb copy is limited to in-frame clones, with some not included. The sample lists 150,000 to 200,000 clones, 6.5% to 10% seen once, with 0.45% to 0.55% in the top ten. This clone was counted only a few times. What it recognizes is unknown. The V gene end was trimmed by 5 bases and the J gene end by 4 bases; junction bases not matched to a gene: 10. CDR1 is SGHTA and CDR2 is FQGNSA in the germline V gene. The CDR3 contains 15 residues. The V and J genes are TRBV7-2 and TRBJ2-5; 7 nucleotides line up with TRBD2. The clonotype originates from a woman younger than 35 with type 1 diabetes. Material: central memory CD4+ T cells from blood. The CDR3 spells CASSTLAASGETQYF. In DNA, the CDR3 is TGTGCCAGCAGCACCCTAGCGGCTTCGGGAGAGACCCAGTACTTC.